The rows below give T cell receptor beta chains drawn from one sample of a study of T cell responses to AZD1222 COVID-19 vaccine. Sequencing was performed with immunoSEQ multiplex PCR; in TCRdb, only in-frame clones are kept and a portion is missing. The table has roughly 100,000 clones, approximately 86% seen once. The source material was peripheral blood, sampled on day 0 of AZD1222 vaccination. The source of these receptors is an adult in good health. Both conserved end residues are part of each CDR3. A D gene is named only where the DNA matches it firmly. Part of the rows lack a size; the others show once, few, many or a class for expanded clones.

abundance,j_gene,d_gene,v_gene,CDR3aa,CDR3nt
.,TRBJ2-7,.,TRBV28,CASSLRASSEQYF,TGTGCCAGCAGTTTGCGGGCCTCGAGCGAGCAGTACTTC
.,TRBJ2-1,.,TRBV27,CASSSQIYNEQFF,TGTGCCAGCAGTTCACAAATATACAATGAGCAGTTCTTC
.,TRBJ1-5,.,TRBV19,CASSIDRMRESHSGTQHF,TGTGCCAGTAGTATAGATCGTATGAGGGAATCCCATTCGGGGACCCAGCATTTT
.,TRBJ1-1,TRBD1,TRBV10-3,CAISEGQGMNTEAFF,TGTGCCATCAGTGAGGGACAGGGCATGAACACTGAAGCTTTCTTT
once,TRBJ2-5,TRBD2,TRBV7-8,CASSFGAGGETQYF,TGTGCCAGCAGCTTCGGGGCGGGAGGAGAGACCCAGTACTTC
.,TRBJ2-1,.,TRBV7-9,CASSPRGSASNEQFF,TGTGCCAGCAGCCCACGAGGCTCAGCGTCCAATGAGCAGTTCTTC
.,TRBJ1-1,.,TRBV18,CASSPERENTEAFF,TGTGCCAGCTCACCAGAAAGAGAGAACACTGAAGCTTTCTTT
.,TRBJ2-1,.,TRBV29-1,CSVGQGAYNEQFF,TGCAGCGTGGGGCAGGGAGCCTACAATGAGCAGTTCTTC
.,TRBJ2-2,TRBD2,TRBV5-8,CASSLVFSAGGTGELFF,TGTGCCAGCAGCTTGGTTTTTTCGGCGGGAGGGACCGGGGAGCTGTTTTTT
once,TRBJ1-2,TRBD1,TRBV9,CASSPQDVPGGSGGYTF,TGTGCCAGCAGCCCTCAAGACGTCCCAGGGGGCTCGGGAGGCTACACCTTC
.,TRBJ2-1,.,TRBV11-3,CASSPTSGYNEQFF,TGTGCCAGCAGTCCCACATCGGGATACAATGAGCAGTTCTTC
.,TRBJ1-1,.,TRBV7-3,CASSLNSAGRNTEAFF,TGTGCCAGCAGCTTAAATTCGGCGGGAAGGAACACTGAAGCTTTCTTT